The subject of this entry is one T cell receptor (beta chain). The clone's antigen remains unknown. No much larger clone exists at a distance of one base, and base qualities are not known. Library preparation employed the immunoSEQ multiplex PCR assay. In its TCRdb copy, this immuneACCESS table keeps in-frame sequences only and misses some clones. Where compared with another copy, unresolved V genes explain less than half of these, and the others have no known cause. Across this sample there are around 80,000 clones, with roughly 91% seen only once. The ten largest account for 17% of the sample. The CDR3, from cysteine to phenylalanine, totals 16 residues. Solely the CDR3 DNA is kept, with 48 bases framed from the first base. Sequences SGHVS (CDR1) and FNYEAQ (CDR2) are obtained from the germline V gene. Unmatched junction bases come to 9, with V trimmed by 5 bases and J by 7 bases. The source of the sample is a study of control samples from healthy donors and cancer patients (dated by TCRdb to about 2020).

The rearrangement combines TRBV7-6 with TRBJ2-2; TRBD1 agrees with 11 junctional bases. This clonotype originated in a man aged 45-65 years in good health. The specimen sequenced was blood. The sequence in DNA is TGTGCCAGCAGCGCCGTATCGGGACAGGGGGTCGGGGAGCTGTTTTTT. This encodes CASSAVSGQGVGELFF.